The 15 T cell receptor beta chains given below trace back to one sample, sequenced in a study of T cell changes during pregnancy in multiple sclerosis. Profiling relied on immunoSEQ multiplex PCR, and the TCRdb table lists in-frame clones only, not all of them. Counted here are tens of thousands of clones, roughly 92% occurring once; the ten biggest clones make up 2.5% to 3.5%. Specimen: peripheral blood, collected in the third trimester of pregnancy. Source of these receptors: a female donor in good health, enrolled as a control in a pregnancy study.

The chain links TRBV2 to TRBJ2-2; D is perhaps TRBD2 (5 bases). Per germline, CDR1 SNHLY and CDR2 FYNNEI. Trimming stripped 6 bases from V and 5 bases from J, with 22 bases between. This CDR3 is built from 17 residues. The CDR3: CASRTRAETRRTGELFF. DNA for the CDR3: TGTGCCAGCAGGACCCGAGCGGAGACCAGGAGGACCGGGGAGCTGTTTTTT.

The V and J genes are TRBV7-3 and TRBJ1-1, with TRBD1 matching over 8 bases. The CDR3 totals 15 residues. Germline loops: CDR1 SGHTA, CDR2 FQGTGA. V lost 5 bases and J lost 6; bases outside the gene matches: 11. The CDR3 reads CASSSTGGNNAEAFF. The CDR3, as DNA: TGTGCCAGCAGCAGCACAGGGGGAAACAATGCTGAAGCTTTCTTT. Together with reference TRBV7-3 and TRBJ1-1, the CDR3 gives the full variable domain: GAGVSQTPSNKVTEKGKYVELRCDPISGHTALYWYRQSLGQGPEFLIYFQGTGAADDSGLPNDRFFAVRPEGSVSTLKIQRTERGDSAVYLCASSSTGGNNAEAFFGQGTRLTVV.

The CDR3 is CASSWTSSTDTQYF. In nucleotides, the CDR3 is TGTGCCAGCAGTTGGACTAGCAGCACAGATACGCAGTATTTT. The chain uses TRBV6-6 and TRBJ2-3; 8 nucleotides align to TRBD2. The CDR3 has 14 amino acids. V was clipped by 4 bases and J by 0 bases; unmatched bases: 0. The germline V gene encodes CDR1 MNHNY and CDR2 SVGAGI (reference sequence).

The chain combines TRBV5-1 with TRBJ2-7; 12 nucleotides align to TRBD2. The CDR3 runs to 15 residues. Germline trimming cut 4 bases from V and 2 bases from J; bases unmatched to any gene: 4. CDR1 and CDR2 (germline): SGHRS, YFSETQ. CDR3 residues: CASSPTSGSTYEQYF. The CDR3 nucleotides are TGCGCCAGCAGCCCGACTAGCGGGAGCACCTACGAGCAGTACTTC.

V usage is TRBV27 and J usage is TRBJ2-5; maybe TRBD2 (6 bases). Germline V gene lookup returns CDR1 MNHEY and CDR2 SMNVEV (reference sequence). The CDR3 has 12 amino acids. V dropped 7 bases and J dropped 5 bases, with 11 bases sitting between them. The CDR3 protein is CASIGRGETQYF. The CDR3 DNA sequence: TGTGCCAGCATCGGCCGGGGGGAGACCCAGTACTTC.

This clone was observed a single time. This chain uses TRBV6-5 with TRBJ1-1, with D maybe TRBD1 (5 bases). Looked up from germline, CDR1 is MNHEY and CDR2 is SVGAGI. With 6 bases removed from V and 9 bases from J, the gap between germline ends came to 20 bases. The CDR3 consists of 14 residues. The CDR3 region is CASSQTQTGTQAFF. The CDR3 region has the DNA TGTGCCAGCAGCCAGACCCAAACCGGGACTCAAGCTTTCTTT.

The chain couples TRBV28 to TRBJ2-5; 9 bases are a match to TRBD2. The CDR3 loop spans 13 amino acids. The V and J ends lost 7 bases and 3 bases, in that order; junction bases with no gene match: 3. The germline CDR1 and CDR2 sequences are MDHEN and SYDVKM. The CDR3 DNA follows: TGTGCCAGCATCTCTAGCGGGGAAGAGACCCAGTACTTC. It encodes CASISSGEETQYF.

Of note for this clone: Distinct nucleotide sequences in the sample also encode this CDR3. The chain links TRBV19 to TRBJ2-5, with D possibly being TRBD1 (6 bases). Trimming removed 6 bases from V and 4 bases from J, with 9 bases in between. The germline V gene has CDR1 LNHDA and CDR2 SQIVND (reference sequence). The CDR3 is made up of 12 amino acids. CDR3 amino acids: CASRQGGETQYF. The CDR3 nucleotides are TGTGCCAGTAGACAGGGCGGAGAGACCCAGTACTTC.

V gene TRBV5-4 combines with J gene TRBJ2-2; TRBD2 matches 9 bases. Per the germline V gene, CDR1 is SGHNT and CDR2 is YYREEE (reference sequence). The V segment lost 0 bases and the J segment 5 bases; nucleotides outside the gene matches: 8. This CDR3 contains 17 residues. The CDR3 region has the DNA TGTGCCAGCAGCTTGGAGTTGGCTAGCGGGGTTACCGGGGAGCTGTTTTTT. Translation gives CASSLELASGVTGELFF.

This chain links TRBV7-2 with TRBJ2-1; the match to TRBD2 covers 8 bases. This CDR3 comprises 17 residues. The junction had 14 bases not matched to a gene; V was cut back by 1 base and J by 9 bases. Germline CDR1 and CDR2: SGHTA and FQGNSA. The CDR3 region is CASSLVGAGVGSGEQFF. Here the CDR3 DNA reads TGTGCCAGCAGCTTAGTGGGAGCGGGAGTCGGGTCGGGTGAGCAGTTCTTC. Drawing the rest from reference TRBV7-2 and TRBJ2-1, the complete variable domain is GAGVSQSPSNKVTEKGKDVELRCDPISGHTALYWYRQSLGQGLEFLIYFQGNSAPDKSGLPSDRFSAERTGGSVSTLTIQRTQQEDSAVYLCASSLVGAGVGSGEQFFGPGTRLTVL.

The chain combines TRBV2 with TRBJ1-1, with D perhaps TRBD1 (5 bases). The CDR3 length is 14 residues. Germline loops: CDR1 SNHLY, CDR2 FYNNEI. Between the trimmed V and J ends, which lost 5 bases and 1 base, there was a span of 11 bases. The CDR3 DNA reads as TGTGCCAGCAGTTACGACAGAGAGAACACTGAAGCTTTCTTT. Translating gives CASSYDRENTEAFF. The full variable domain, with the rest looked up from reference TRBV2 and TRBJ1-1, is EPEVTQTPSHQVTQMGQEVILRCVPISNHLYFYWYRQILGQKVEFLVSFYNNEISEKSEIFDDQFSVERPDGSNFTLKIRSTKLEDSAMYFCASSYDRENTEAFFGQGTRLTVV.

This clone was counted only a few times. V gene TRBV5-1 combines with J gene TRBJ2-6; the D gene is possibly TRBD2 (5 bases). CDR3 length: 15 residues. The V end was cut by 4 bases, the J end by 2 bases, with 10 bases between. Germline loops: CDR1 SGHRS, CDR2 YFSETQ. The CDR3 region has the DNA TGCGCCAGCAGCCAAGAGGGAACTGGGGCCAACGTCCTGACTTTC. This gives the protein CASSQEGTGANVLTF.

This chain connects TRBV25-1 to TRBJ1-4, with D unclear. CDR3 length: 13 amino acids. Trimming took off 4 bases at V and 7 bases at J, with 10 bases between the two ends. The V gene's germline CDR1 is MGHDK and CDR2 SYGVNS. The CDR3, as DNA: TGTGCCAGCAGTGTTGTAGGCGGTGAAAAACTGTTTTTT. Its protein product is CASSVVGGEKLFF.

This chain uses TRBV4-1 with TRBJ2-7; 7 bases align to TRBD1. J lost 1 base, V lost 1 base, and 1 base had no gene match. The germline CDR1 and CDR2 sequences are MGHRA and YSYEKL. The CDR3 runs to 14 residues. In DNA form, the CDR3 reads TGCGCCAGCAGCCAAGGGGACAGTTCCTACGAGCAGTACTTC. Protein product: CASSQGDSSYEQYF.

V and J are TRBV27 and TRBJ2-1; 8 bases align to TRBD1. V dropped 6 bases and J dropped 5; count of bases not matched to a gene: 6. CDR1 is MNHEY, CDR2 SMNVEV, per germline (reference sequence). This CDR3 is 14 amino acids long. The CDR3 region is CASRLDRGHNEQFF. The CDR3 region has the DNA TGTGCCAGCAGGCTCGACAGGGGACACAATGAGCAGTTCTTC.